The rows below give T cell receptor beta chains drawn from one sample of a study of yellow fever vaccine responses in identical twins. TCRdb processed the RT-PCR reads anew with MiXCR; each CDR3 protein has one entry. This table has 3,000 to 4,000 distinct CDR3 sequences, 84% appearing once. Sequenced here: T cells from blood (PBMCs), unsorted or a sorted subset (not recorded which), sampled before or after yellow fever vaccination (not recorded which). These receptors originate from a young woman who received the yellow fever vaccine. CDR3s include the opening cysteine and the closing phenylalanine or tryptophan.

j_call v_call cdr3_aa
TRBJ2-2 TRBV3-1 CASSQGIMNTGELFF
TRBJ1-1 TRBV2 CASSEGAVGNTEAFF
TRBJ1-4 TRBV7-9 CASSFGGTNEKLFF
TRBJ2-7 TRBV11-2 CASSSRQGVDEQYF
TRBJ2-1 TRBV20-1 CSAPQRSYNEQFF
TRBJ2-3 TRBV15 CATSRGGTDTQYF
TRBJ2-3 TRBV28 CATRDSQAGGTDTQYF
TRBJ2-7 TRBV2 CASSESPGGSYEQYF
TRBJ2-1 TRBV20-1 CSALWMNNEQFF
TRBJ1-5 TRBV7-8 CASSLGTGGHQPQHF
TRBJ2-3 TRBV2 CASSQGLAVGTDTQYF
TRBJ2-3 TRBV27 CASSLSASGTDTQYF
TRBJ2-3 TRBV3-1 CASSLASGPTDTQYF
TRBJ2-7 TRBV11-1 CASSLGGTKEQYF
TRBJ2-5 TRBV9 CASNGGQQETQYF
TRBJ2-7 TRBV2 CASRTTGVYEQYF
TRBJ2-5 TRBV6-5 CASSSLGGTFIETQYF
TRBJ1-4 TRBV4-3 CASSHRTGKGSEKLFF
TRBJ2-3 TRBV23-1 CASRDLDRKESTDTQYF
TRBJ1-2 TRBV29-1 CSVEDRKDRGYGYTF
TRBJ2-1 TRBV12-3/TRBV12-4 CASSSLVDNEQFF
TRBJ1-1 TRBV20-1 CSACPPGATEAFF
TRBJ2-7 TRBV12-3/TRBV12-4 CASSLTMEQYF
TRBJ2-1 TRBV30 CAWSPSNEQFF
TRBJ2-2 TRBV9 CASSVGGTYAGELFF
TRBJ2-3 TRBV11-1 CASSLSRTPNTDTQYF
TRBJ2-7 TRBV5-4 CASSSAGTLHEQYF
TRBJ2-1 TRBV7-9 CASSLGQYQSYNEQFF
TRBJ2-2 TRBV7-6 CASSLRGGSLTGELFF
TRBJ2-7 TRBV11-3 CASTYGSFNSYEQYF
TRBJ1-2 TRBV27 CASSLYGGDNGYTF
TRBJ2-1 TRBV11-1 CASSLAGGLAGNNEQFF
TRBJ2-3 TRBV7-2 CASSFWLDTQYF
TRBJ2-7 TRBV28 CASSPYRGSYEQYF
TRBJ2-7 TRBV15 CATSRDRGEGRYEQYF
TRBJ2-7 TRBV29-1 CSVTPGPTYEQYF
TRBJ2-4 TRBV12-3/TRBV12-4 CASSSLKPRVPYF
TRBJ2-7 TRBV4-2 CASSQESGGGSYEQYF
TRBJ1-1 TRBV11-1 CASSPTGANTEAFF